This T cell receptor beta chain comes out of a study of T-cell memory formation after mild COVID-19. Study-wide findings and caveats: A second wave of clones peaked on day 37, and their SARS-CoV-2 specificity went unconfirmed. Contracting clones from day 15 to 85 had balanced CD4/CD8; later expanders favoured CD4+. That cross-reactive memory joined was suggested by some responding clones appearing in pre-infection memory.

Trimming left V 2 bases short and J 1 base short, with 12 bases between. The length of the CDR3 is 15 residues. Germline loops: CDR1 SGHTA, CDR2 FQGNSA. MiXCR, run by TCRdb on the 5' RACE reads, gives a single entry per CDR3 protein. This sample yields around 430,000 distinct CDR3 sequences, of which about 15% are seen a single time; roughly 21% belongs to the top ten. Turning to this clonotype: Its matching antigen is unknown.

This chain connects TRBV7-2 to TRBJ2-7; D perhaps matches TRBD1 (6 bases). What was sequenced was PBMCs or a T cell subset sorted from them (not recorded which). The source is a man aged 18 to 29 who had mild COVID-19 (a few samples of this study predate the infection). Cell type and time point are not known. The CDR3 nucleotides are TGTGCCAGCAGCTTATATGTGGGACAATCCTACGAGCAGTACTTC. Translating it yields CASSLYVGQSYEQYF.